A selection of T cell receptor beta chains follows, all from one sample in a study of patients and donors after allogeneic stem cell transplantation. TCRdb recomputed calls from the RT-PCR reads with MiXCR, one row per CDR3 protein. Counted here are roughly 960,000 distinct CDR3 sequences, more than 15% occurring once; the ten biggest clones make up around 6%. The sequencing input was blood, either unsorted or a sorted T cell fraction (not recorded which). The receptors here all came from a human donor who was either an allogeneic HSCT recipient or a stem cell or donor lymphocyte infusion donor (not recorded which). It is not recorded whose cells these are; they may come from a transplant donor. Both conserved end residues are part of each CDR3. The D gene is left open where the match is weak. Not every row has a clone size; where given, it reads once, few, many or a size class.

V gene	clone size	D gene	J gene	CDR3 DNA	CDR3 protein
TRBV5-1	.	.	TRBJ2-1	TGCGCCAGCAGCTTGCTAGGTAGGGCCCCCTCCTACAATGAGCAGTTCTTC	CASSLLGRAPSYNEQFF
TRBV11-2	few	.	TRBJ2-2	TGTGCCAGCAGCCGGCCGGGCCGATTGAACACCGGGGAGCTGTTTTTT	CASSRPGRLNTGELFF
TRBV5-1	few	TRBD1	TRBJ2-3	TGCGCCAGCAGCACAAGACAGGGGGCCGCAGATACGCAGTATTTT	CASSTRQGAADTQYF
TRBV24-1	.	.	TRBJ2-1	TGTGCCACCAGTGACCTCTACAGGGATGAGCAGTTCTTC	CATSDLYRDEQFF
TRBV20-1	.	.	TRBJ1-6	TGCAGTGCCAGAAGGAGTGGGGGTGACTACAGCTCCTATAATTCACCCCTCCACTTT	CSARRSGGDYSSYNSPLHF
TRBV12-3/TRBV12-4	few	TRBD1	TRBJ1-2	TGTGCCAGCAGTCTACGACAGGGGAACTTGGTTGGCTACACCTTC	CASSLRQGNLVGYTF
TRBV12-3/TRBV12-4	few	.	TRBJ1-1	TGTGCCAGCAGTTTAGCATGGCCCGGGAGGGGTCCCTATGAAGCTTTCTTT	CASSLAWPGRGPYEAFF
TRBV20-1	few	.	TRBJ2-2	TGCAGTGCCAAGGGAGGGGGACAAAACACCGGGGAGCTGTTTTTT	CSAKGGGQNTGELFF
TRBV27	.	TRBD2	TRBJ2-7	TGTGCCAGCAGTTCGGCGGGGGAAAGAGGCGAGCAGTACTTC	CASSSAGERGEQYF
TRBV4-2	few	.	TRBJ1-2	TGTGCCAGCAGCCAAGATTCGGGGGGCGACTATGGCTACACCTTC	CASSQDSGGDYGYTF
TRBV6-5	few	TRBD2	TRBJ2-3	TGTGCCAGCAGTTCGTACCAGGGACTAGCGGGGCCCACAGATACGCAGTATTTT	CASSSYQGLAGPTDTQYF
TRBV4-2	.	TRBD1	TRBJ2-4	TGTGCCAGCAGCCAAGGAGGGGACAGGGTAAACATTCAGTACTTC	CASSQGGDRVNIQYF
TRBV20-1	.	TRBD2	TRBJ2-3	TGCAGTGCTAGTAGACGACTAGCGGGGATCTCAGATACGCAGTATTTT	CSASRRLAGISDTQYF
TRBV2	.	TRBD2	TRBJ2-2	TGTGCCAGCAGAGGACCGGGACTAGCGAACACCGGGGAGCTGTTTTTT	CASRGPGLANTGELFF
TRBV2	.	.	TRBJ2-1	TGTGCCAGCAGGGCGCGGGGAGGAGGCTCCTACAATGAGCAGTTCTTC	CASRARGGGSYNEQFF
TRBV5-1	.	TRBD2	TRBJ2-7	TGCGCCAGCAGCTCCGGGACTAGCGGGGGGATTTCCTACGAGCAGTACTTC	CASSSGTSGGISYEQYF
TRBV12-3/TRBV12-4	many	TRBD1	TRBJ2-7	TGTGCCAGCAGTTTGACAGGGGGCGCGACGGAGCAGTACTTC	CASSLTGGATEQYF
TRBV24-1	few	.	TRBJ2-2	TGTGCCACCAGTGATCCCCGGGTGAGCGTAACACTTGGCGGGGAGCTGTTTTTT	CATSDPRVSVTLGGELFF
TRBV4-2	.	TRBD2	TRBJ2-1	TGTGCCAGCACCCGGGCTAGCGGGATAGGCGATGAGCAGTTCTTC	CASTRASGIGDEQFF
TRBV20-1	few	.	TRBJ2-2	TGCAGTGCTAGAGACTGGGGTGGCACCACCGGGGAGCTGTTTTTT	CSARDWGGTTGELFF
TRBV5-4	few	.	TRBJ2-1	TGTGCCACTTCCTTAGCGCTTGCTAGGGATGAGCAGTTCTTC	CATSLALARDEQFF
TRBV5-1	.	TRBD1	TRBJ2-2	TGCGCCAGCAGCTTTTTACAGGGGGCGAACACCGGGGAGCTGTTTTTT	CASSFLQGANTGELFF
TRBV4-1	.	.	TRBJ2-1	TGCGCCAGCAGCCAAGAACAAGCCGATGAGCAGTTCTTC	CASSQEQADEQFF
TRBV6-5	.	.	TRBJ2-7	TGTGCCAGCAGTTTATTCGGGGTCGAGCAGTACTTC	CASSLFGVEQYF
TRBV6-2/TRBV6-3	few	.	TRBJ1-4	TGTGCCAGCAATGCAAGGGCCTTGGGAGAAAAACTGTTTTTT	CASNARALGEKLFF
TRBV27	.	.	TRBJ1-6	TGTGCCAGCAGGGTACAGGGAGGCTCCTATAATTCACCCCTCCACTTT	CASRVQGGSYNSPLHF
TRBV6-2/TRBV6-3	.	TRBD1	TRBJ1-5	TGTGCCAGCAGTTCGGACCGGGACAGGGGGCAGTTGAGCAATCAGCCCCAGCATTTT	CASSSDRDRGQLSNQPQHF
TRBV20-1	.	.	TRBJ1-5	TGCAGTGCTAGTATGGGGAGCAATCAGCCCCAGCATTTT	CSASMGSNQPQHF
TRBV20-1	few	.	TRBJ1-6	TGCAGTGCTAGAGCGGGCTCCTATAATTCACCCCTCCACTTT	CSARAGSYNSPLHF
TRBV7-7	few	.	TRBJ1-1	TGTGCCACCGCGCCCTCGGCTTTCTTT	CATAPSAFF
TRBV7-8	.	.	TRBJ1-6	TGTGCCAGCAGCTTAGCATCATCCCCCTCCTATAATTCACCCCTCCACTTT	CASSLASSPSYNSPLHF
TRBV4-1	many	.	TRBJ1-2	TGCGCCAGCAGCCAAGTTCGAGACGGTATCAATGGCTACACCTTC	CASSQVRDGINGYTF
TRBV12-3/TRBV12-4	many	TRBD2	TRBJ2-1	TGTGCCAGCACCGGCGGGGGGGCCTACAATGAGCAGTTCTTC	CASTGGGAYNEQFF
TRBV4-3	few	TRBD2	TRBJ2-2	TGCGCCAGCAGCCAGGGTGGACTAGCGCTAAACACCGGGGAGCTGTTTTTT	CASSQGGLALNTGELFF
TRBV6-1	few	TRBD1	TRBJ2-1	TGTGCCAGCTCCGCGACAGGGATCAATGAGCAGTTCTTC	CASSATGINEQFF
TRBV27	many	.	TRBJ1-1	TGTGCCAGCAGGGACAGCATGAACACTGAAGCTTTCTTT	CASRDSMNTEAFF
TRBV12-3/TRBV12-4	.	.	TRBJ1-3	TGTGCCAGCACCCAGACCGGGAACTCTGGAAACACCATATATTTT	CASTQTGNSGNTIYF
TRBV6-2/TRBV6-3	.	.	TRBJ2-5	TGTGCCAGCAGTTACTCCATCACGACAGGAGAAGAGACCCAGTACTTC	CASSYSITTGEETQYF
TRBV24-1	.	.	TRBJ1-2	TGTGCCACCAGTGATTCCCAGGACGGGTATGGCTACACCTTC	CATSDSQDGYGYTF
TRBV5-1	.	.	TRBJ2-5	TGCGCCAGCAGATATCCGGAAGAGACCCAGTACTTC	CASRYPEETQYF
TRBV2	.	.	TRBJ2-2	TGTGCCAGCAGTGAACAGGCAAACACCGGGGAGCTGTTTTTT	CASSEQANTGELFF
TRBV20-1	.	TRBD2	TRBJ2-3	TGCAGTGCGAGAGGTCAACTAGCGGACACAGATAAGCAGTATTTT	CSARGQLADTDKQYF
TRBV12-3/TRBV12-4	few	.	TRBJ1-5	TGTGCCACAAGCGGCAGGGCCCAGCCCCAGCATTTT	CATSGRAQPQHF
TRBV11-2	.	.	TRBJ2-7	TGTGCCAGCAGCGTGACCGGGACACACTACGAGCAGTACTTC	CASSVTGTHYEQYF
TRBV20-1	few	TRBD1	TRBJ1-1	TGCAGTGCTCCACAGGGGGGGGAAGCTTTCTTT	CSAPQGGEAFF
TRBV7-2	.	.	TRBJ1-2	TGTGCCAGCAGCTCTTATCGTCGGACCTCTAACTATGGCTACACCTTC	CASSSYRRTSNYGYTF
TRBV7-7	few	.	TRBJ2-3	TGTGCCAGCAGCTTAAATGGGCTGATCACAGATACGCAGTATTTT	CASSLNGLITDTQYF
TRBV3-1	.	TRBD1	TRBJ2-2	TGTGCCAGCAGCCATCGGATTACAGGGGGCACCGGGGAGCTGTTTTTT	CASSHRITGGTGELFF
TRBV29-1	few	.	TRBJ1-1	TGCAGCGGACGGTCCGGGGGAGCTTTCTTT	CSGRSGGAFF
TRBV6-5	few	TRBD1	TRBJ1-5	TGTGCCAGCAGTTACTCGGGGGGCAGGGGGCTAAATCAGCCCCAGCATTTT	CASSYSGGRGLNQPQHF
TRBV24-1	.	TRBD1	TRBJ2-1	TGTGCCACCAGTGCCCTAGGACAGGGGGCGGACAATGAGCAGTTCTTC	CATSALGQGADNEQFF
TRBV6-2/TRBV6-3	.	.	TRBJ1-1	TGTGCCAGCAGTTACGGGGCGGCGAGCGAAGCTTTCTTT	CASSYGAASEAFF
TRBV3-1	few	TRBD2	TRBJ2-1	TGTGCCAGCAGCCAAGCCGGGAGGGCTGGAGAGCAGTTCTTC	CASSQAGRAGEQFF
TRBV20-1	few	.	TRBJ2-1	TGCAGTGCACGCGCCTCGAAATCTAGTGACAATGAGCAGTTCTTC	CSARASKSSDNEQFF
TRBV6-5	few	.	TRBJ1-3	TGTGCCAGCAGTTACTCTGGGGAGCCTGGAAACACCATATATTTT	CASSYSGEPGNTIYF